The rows below give T cell receptor beta chains drawn from one sample of a study of cytomegalovirus exposure and HLA in healthy donors. Profiled with immunoSEQ multiplex PCR; TCRdb holds only in-frame clones, not every one. The sample shows under 95,000 clones, 7.6% of them seen only once. What was sequenced was PBMCs. The receptors come from a man in his fifties or sixties in good health and CMV-seronegative. The CDR3 runs from the conserved cysteine through the conserved F or W. The D gene is left open where the match is weak. Clone size is stated in some rows and not others, as once, few, many or a class when expanded.

abundance	v_gene	len	d_gene	j_gene	CDR3nt	CDR3aa
NA	TRBV5-1	15	TRBD2	TRBJ2-1	TGCGCCAGCAGACCGACTAGCGGGAGACTCAATGAGCAGTTCTTC	CASRPTSGRLNEQFF
NA	TRBV28	12	TRBD1	TRBJ2-1	TGTGCCAGCAGTTTGGGACAGGGAGGGCAGTTCTTC	CASSLGQGGQFF
NA	TRBV7-9	18	TRBD2	TRBJ2-1	TGTGCCAGCAGCCAACGGGGGCCAACTAGCGGGAGGGCCGGTGAGCAGTTCTTC	CASSQRGPTSGRAGEQFF
few	TRBV9	15	TRBD2	TRBJ2-1	TGTGCCAGCAGCGTAAACGGGGGGACCTACAATGAGCAGTTCTTC	CASSVNGGTYNEQFF
few	TRBV7-9	12	NA	TRBJ2-7	TGTGCCAGCAGCCAACGGGGGGCCGAGCAGTACTTC	CASSQRGAEQYF
NA	TRBV7-9	16	NA	TRBJ1-3	TGTGCCAGCAGCCTCCAGGTTCAGGCCGGGGGAGACACCATATATTTT	CASSLQVQAGGDTIYF
few	TRBV27	14	NA	TRBJ2-5	TGTGCCAGCAGTTCCCCGGGAGTCCAAGAGACCCAGTACTTC	CASSSPGVQETQYF
NA	TRBV5-4	14	NA	TRBJ2-3	TGTGCCAGCAGCTTGGAAATTCTCACAGATACGCAGTATTTT	CASSLEILTDTQYF
few	TRBV2	15	TRBD1	TRBJ2-2	TGTGCCAGCAGTGACAGGGGGCCGGACACCGGGGAGCTGTTTTTT	CASSDRGPDTGELFF
NA	TRBV6-4	15	TRBD2	TRBJ2-3	TGTGCCAGCAGTGAACGGGCGGGAGAGGGGAATACGCAGTATTTT	CASSERAGEGNTQYF
few	TRBV28	13	TRBD2	TRBJ2-7	TGTGCCAGCAGTTTAGGCAGGGAGGGCGAGCAGTACTTC	CASSLGREGEQYF
many	TRBV19	13	TRBD1	TRBJ2-7	TGTGCCAGTAGTAGAGAGGGACAGGGCCAGCAGTACTTC	CASSREGQGQQYF
NA	TRBV28	14	NA	TRBJ1-6	TGTGCCAGCAGTTCTGGAGGGCTTCGGTCACCCCTCCACTTT	CASSSGGLRSPLHF
once	TRBV18	15	NA	TRBJ2-3	TGTGCCAGCTCACCCTCAGGGTCTAGGGCAAATACGCAGTATTTT	CASSPSGSRANTQYF
NA	TRBV27	13	TRBD1	TRBJ2-3	TGTGCCAGCCGGACAGGGGCCACAGATACGCAGTATTTT	CASRTGATDTQYF
NA	TRBV2	15	NA	TRBJ1-4	TGTGCCAGCGGCAGAACAGGGTCAACTAATGAAAAACTGTTTTTT	CASGRTGSTNEKLFF
NA	TRBV7-2	17	TRBD1	TRBJ2-1	TGTGCCAGCAGCTTAAGGCGACAGGGGGGATCCTACAATGAGCAGTTCTTC	CASSLRRQGGSYNEQFF
few	TRBV28	13	NA	TRBJ2-5	TGTGCCAGCAGTCAACGGGAGAGGGAGACCCAGTACTTC	CASSQRERETQYF
NA	TRBV7-3	18	NA	TRBJ2-3	TGTGCCAGCAGCGCGTTCGGTCGGGACTCCTCGGCCGGGAATACGCAGTATTTT	CASSAFGRDSSAGNTQYF
few	TRBV29-1	15	TRBD2	TRBJ2-1	TGCAGCGTCTCGCGTACTAGCGGGGGTTACAATGAGCAGTTCTTC	CSVSRTSGGYNEQFF
NA	TRBV7-2	15	NA	TRBJ2-7	TGTGCCAGCAGCTTAGGGGGCCTGAGCTCCTACGAGCAGTACTTC	CASSLGGLSSYEQYF
once	TRBV28	17	NA	TRBJ2-7	TGTGCCAGTAACCCCCACGCCTTGGGGACACCATCCTACGAGCAGTACTTC	CASNPHALGTPSYEQYF
NA	TRBV6-6	13	TRBD1	TRBJ1-5	TGTGCCAGCAGTGGGACAGGGGGCTTACCCCAGCATTTT	CASSGTGGLPQHF
NA	TRBV19	14	NA	TRBJ1-1	TGTGCCAGTAGTACCGACGGGGGGTCAGGTGTAGCTTTCTTT	CASSTDGGSGVAFF
NA	TRBV25-1	16	TRBD2	TRBJ2-5	TGTGCCAGCAGTGAGTTGGGGGAGGGCATCGGGATGACCCAGTACTTC	CASSELGEGIGMTQYF
NA	TRBV11-2	15	NA	TRBJ2-1	TGTGCCAGCAGCTTAGATGGGAGAGGGGGTGATGAGCAGTTCTTC	CASSLDGRGGDEQFF
few	TRBV7-3	13	NA	TRBJ2-1	TGTGCCAGCAGCTTACTAGCCCTCAATGAGCAGTTCTTC	CASSLLALNEQFF
NA	TRBV6-5	15	TRBD1	TRBJ1-1	TGTGCCAGCAGTTACGAAGGGGGCCTGAACACTGAAGCTTTCTTT	CASSYEGGLNTEAFF
NA	TRBV19	15	NA	TRBJ2-1	TGTGCCAGTAAGACAAAAGCGGCACTCTACAATGAGCAGTTCTTC	CASKTKAALYNEQFF
NA	TRBV5-4	17	TRBD1	TRBJ1-1	TGTGCCAGCAGCCCAACAGGGGGCGGTGGCGTTGGCACTGAAGCTTTCTTT	CASSPTGGGGVGTEAFF
few	TRBV13	14	NA	TRBJ2-7	TGTGCCAGCAGCTTCCGGGACTGGGGCTACGAGCAGTACTTC	CASSFRDWGYEQYF
NA	TRBV10-3	15	NA	TRBJ2-1	TGTGCCATCAGTGAGGGTCGGGGGGCCGGGAATGAGCAGTTCTTC	CAISEGRGAGNEQFF
NA	TRBV6-5	16	NA	TRBJ2-3	TGTGCCAGCAGTTCCCTAGCGACGGGTGGCACAGATACGCAGTATTTT	CASSSLATGGTDTQYF
NA	TRBV5-5	14	NA	TRBJ1-1	TGTGCCAGCAGCTTGGAGGGGTTTAGAACTGAAGCTTTCTTT	CASSLEGFRTEAFF
few	TRBV6-5	15	TRBD1	TRBJ1-5	TGTGCCAGCAGCCCGACAGGGGTTAGCAATCAGCCCCAGCATTTT	CASSPTGVSNQPQHF
NA	TRBV28	13	NA	TRBJ2-7	TGTGCCAGCAGTTTTGGGGCCTCCTACGAGCAGTACTTC	CASSFGASYEQYF
few	TRBV6-5	12	NA	TRBJ1-1	TGTGCCAGCAGTTACTCGAGCGGTGAAGCTTTCTTT	CASSYSSGEAFF
few	TRBV29-1	15	NA	TRBJ2-2	TGCAGCGTTGCGGACAGTGGAAGGGGCACCGGGGAGCTGTTTTTT	CSVADSGRGTGELFF
few	TRBV27	15	NA	TRBJ1-4	TGTGCCAGCAGTCCCAAGGCAGCTAGTAATGAAAAACTGTTTTTT	CASSPKAASNEKLFF
few	TRBV19	14	NA	TRBJ1-5	TGTGCCAGTAGCCCCCCCGGGACTACGCAGCCCCAGCATTTT	CASSPPGTTQPQHF
NA	TRBV28	12	NA	TRBJ1-1	TGTGCCAGCAGCTCCGGAGGGTTCAAAGCTTTCTTT	CASSSGGFKAFF
NA	TRBV5-6	15	TRBD1	TRBJ1-4	TGTGCCAGCAGCTGGACAGGGGGCGGCAACGAAAAACTGTTTTTT	CASSWTGGGNEKLFF
NA	TRBV6-5	15	TRBD1	TRBJ2-2	TGTGCCAGCAGCCAACAGGGGTCGTCCACCGGGGAGCTGTTTTTT	CASSQQGSSTGELFF
few	TRBV7-3	13	NA	TRBJ1-1	TGTGCCAGCAGCTTTCAGGGGAACACTGAAGCTTTCTTT	CASSFQGNTEAFF
NA	TRBV29-1	19	TRBD1	TRBJ2-3	TGCAGCGTTACAAACATACCGGGACAGGGGGCTCGGCGTACAGATACGCAGTATTTT	CSVTNIPGQGARRTDTQYF
NA	TRBV5-4	14	NA	TRBJ2-2	TGTGCCAGCAGCCCCTATTTAAGCACCGGGGAGCTGTTTTTT	CASSPYLSTGELFF
NA	TRBV10-2	15	NA	TRBJ2-3	TGCGCCAGCAAGTTGCGGCCTTCTAGCACAGATACGCAGTATTTT	CASKLRPSSTDTQYF
NA	TRBV19	16	TRBD2	TRBJ2-2	TGTGCCAGTAGTATCTTAATCGGGAGGGGCACCGGGGAGCTGTTTTTT	CASSILIGRGTGELFF
NA	TRBV4-2	18	TRBD2	TRBJ2-1	TGTGCCAGCAGCCAAGTTGAAAGACTAGCGGGCTTAAACAATGAGCAGTTCTTC	CASSQVERLAGLNNEQFF
few	TRBV28	13	TRBD2	TRBJ2-1	TGTGCCAGTTATGCGGGAGAGTTACATGAGCAGTTCTTC	CASYAGELHEQFF